This record looks at one T cell receptor (beta chain) sequence and its context. What it binds is unknown. Germline and junction disagree at one end, which may indicate a read error. This record comes from a study of siplizumab effects on memory and regulatory T cells. The assay was immunoSEQ multiplex PCR, and TCRdb's table has in-frame clones only and misses some. This repertoire shows around 97,000 clones, around 94% found once; its top ten account for 1% to 1.5%. Germline-derived CDR1 and CDR2 are GTSNPN and SVGIG (reference sequence). This CDR3 region has 12 residues. Study conclusions and caveats: Proliferating Tregs' suppressive function in siplizumab cultures went unconfirmed. The alloreactive clones that mapped to unstimulated subsets made up only a minor fraction.

This clonotype was obtained from a human donor in good health. The sequenced sample was non-Treg CD4+ T cells sorted from blood. The gene calls are TRBV30 and TRBJ1-1; TRBD1 agrees at 7 bases. CDR3 bases: TGTGCCGGGAGACAGGGTTGGACTGAAGCTTTCTTT. Translation gives CAGRQGWTEAFF.